This TCR beta chain was retrieved from a study of cytomegalovirus exposure and HLA in healthy donors. The wider study: From about 200 million T cells, an earlier analysis saw 90 million to 130 million unique TCR beta sequences.

Turning to this clone: Its antigen is undetermined.

CDR1 MGHDK and CDR2 SYGVNS come from the germline V gene. There are 13 residues in the CDR3. The junction had 2 bases not matched to a gene; V was cut back by 8 bases and J by 4 bases. Study-wide results and caveats: Indistinguishable V segments, including TRBV6-2 and TRBV6-3, were excluded.

Vbeta (60) and Jbeta (13) primers were used in the PCR. Some clones are missing from TCRdb's copy, which holds only in-frame ones; the method was immunoSEQ multiplex PCR. The sample lists some 200,000 clones, approximately 85% occurring once. Sample: PBMCs. The rearrangement uses TRBV25-1 and TRBJ2-5; TRBD2 matches at 12 bases. The sequence was obtained from a woman younger than 35 in good health and CMV-seronegative. The CDR3 DNA sequence: TGTGCCAGCGTGGGACTAGCGGGAGAGACCCAGTACTTC. Translating it yields CASVGLAGETQYF.